These T cell receptor beta chains were read from a single sample in a study of T-cell reconstitution after alpha-beta-depleted transplantation in children. One entry per CDR3 protein results from TCRdb running MiXCR on the PCR reads. The data show 200,000 to 300,000 distinct CDR3 sequences, with about 11% seen just once and about 2.6% held by the top ten. Sequences were derived from PBMCs from the stem cell graft donor, sampled from the stem cell graft. Source of these receptors: a human donor who donated a stem cell graft to a child with acute lymphoblastic leukemia. Each CDR3 is given with its conserved first and last residue. D genes are given only for firm matches. Only part of the rows carry a size: once, few, many, or a class if the clone is expanded.

d_call clone_size j_call v_call cdr3_aa cdr3_nt
TRBD1 many TRBJ2-7 TRBV20-1 CSAESGQGNYEQYF TGCAGTGCGGAGAGCGGACAGGGAAACTACGAGCAGTACTTC
. many TRBJ1-2 TRBV9 CASSVIEQGAYGYTF TGTGCCAGCAGCGTCATTGAGCAGGGTGCCTATGGCTACACCTTC
. many TRBJ2-3 TRBV10-3 CAINTLGGDTDTQYF TGTGCCATCAACACCTTAGGGGGAGACACAGATACGCAGTATTTT
. many TRBJ1-6 TRBV27 CASTPGFDSPLHF TGTGCCAGCACCCCAGGGTTTGATTCACCCCTCCACTTT
. many TRBJ2-1 TRBV7-8 CASSANRVEQFF TGTGCCAGCAGCGCAAACCGGGTCGAGCAGTTCTTC
TRBD1 many TRBJ2-1 TRBV10-3 CAISNLGGAGPYNEQFF TGTGCCATCAGTAATCTAGGGGGCGCGGGTCCCTACAATGAGCAGTTCTTC
TRBD1 many TRBJ1-2 TRBV7-9 CASSSTGAGGYTF TGTGCCAGCAGCTCGACAGGGGCAGGCGGCTACACCTTC
TRBD1 many TRBJ2-7 TRBV20-1 CSATDRSYEQYF TGCAGTGCCACGGACAGGTCCTACGAGCAGTACTTC
TRBD1 many TRBJ2-2 TRBV24-1 CATSGGQGSTGELFF TGTGCCACCAGTGGTGGACAGGGGTCCACCGGGGAGCTGTTTTTT
. many TRBJ2-7 TRBV27 CASSFQGGYEQYF TGTGCCAGCAGTTTTCAAGGGGGTTACGAGCAGTACTTC
TRBD1 . TRBJ2-3 TRBV7-6 CASSLRGQRRDTQYF TGTGCCAGCAGCTTACGGGGACAGCGGAGAGATACGCAGTATTTT
. . TRBJ2-3 TRBV4-3 CASSQEGQGPTDTQYF TGCGCCAGCAGCCAAGAGGGGCAGGGTCCCACAGATACGCAGTATTTT
TRBD1 many TRBJ1-5 TRBV6-5 CASSPGQVDQPQHF TGTGCCAGCAGTCCTGGACAGGTTGATCAGCCCCAGCATTTT
TRBD1 many TRBJ1-2 TRBV6-2/TRBV6-3 CASTGQGQHGYTF TGTGCCAGCACCGGACAGGGGCAGCATGGCTACACCTTC